A selection of T cell receptor beta chains follows, all from one sample in a study of OX40 agonist ivuxolimab in advanced cancers. Assay used: immunoSEQ multiplex PCR; TCRdb lists only in-frame clones, some missing. There are 21,000 or so clones in the sample; around nine tenths occur only once, and around 25% lies in the top ten. Sequences were derived from CD4+ or CD8+ T cells sorted from blood, sampled in a trial of the OX40 agonist ivuxolimab. The receptors were gathered from an adult with an advanced solid tumor such as melanoma, head and neck, liver or kidney cancer. Each CDR3 is given with its conserved first and last residue. The D gene is left open where the match is weak. Only part of the rows carry a size: once, few, many, or a class if the clone is expanded.

V gene	clone size	J gene	D gene	CDR3 protein	CDR3 DNA
TRBV27	once	TRBJ1-1	TRBD1	CASSQTGYTEAFF	TGTGCCAGCAGTCAGACAGGGTACACTGAAGCTTTCTTT
TRBV13	NA	TRBJ1-3	NA	CASSLTIGNTIYF	TGTGCCAGCAGCCTAACTATTGGAAACACCATATATTTT
TRBV4-1	NA	TRBJ2-3	NA	CASSHSTRSTDTQYF	TGCGCCAGCAGCCACTCGACACGGAGCACAGATACGCAGTATTTT
TRBV7-9	NA	TRBJ1-1	TRBD1	CASSWDRREAFF	TGTGCCAGCAGCTGGGACAGGAGAGAAGCTTTCTTT
TRBV2	NA	TRBJ1-4	NA	CASSVVIVATNEKLFF	TGTGCCAGCAGTGTGGTGATAGTTGCAACTAATGAAAAACTGTTTTTT
TRBV7-6	NA	TRBJ2-6	NA	CASSYTGTWGSGANVLTF	TGTGCCAGCAGTTATACCGGGACATGGGGCTCTGGGGCCAACGTCCTGACTTTC
TRBV27	NA	TRBJ2-7	NA	CASSLLGRTYEQYF	TGTGCCAGCAGTTTATTGGGCCGAACCTACGAGCAGTACTTC
TRBV11-2	NA	TRBJ2-1	NA	CASSPRTFFNEQFF	TGTGCCAGCAGCCCCCGGACTTTTTTCAATGAGCAGTTCTTC
TRBV7-9	few	TRBJ2-2	TRBD1	CASTPTGPFPGELFF	TGTGCCAGCACCCCGACAGGGCCCTTTCCCGGGGAGCTGTTTTTT
TRBV5-4	NA	TRBJ1-5	NA	CASSPGLANQPQHF	TGTGCCAGCAGCCCGGGACTTGCCAATCAGCCCCAGCATTTT
TRBV19	NA	TRBJ2-3	NA	CASSISPADTQYF	TGTGCCAGTAGTATCAGTCCGGCAGATACGCAGTATTTT
TRBV7-5	NA	TRBJ2-2	NA	CARRPGGVSNTGELFF	TGTGCCCGCCGACCAGGGGGCGTTTCGAACACCGGGGAGCTGTTTTTT